The T cell receptor (beta chain) under discussion was sequenced for a study of T-cell reconstitution after alpha-beta-depleted transplantation in children (dated by TCRdb to the mid-2010s). Some background on the complete study: T-cell immune reconstitution after TCRalphabeta/CD19-depleted allogeneic hematopoietic cell transplantation in children was quantitatively tracked in the study by means of TCR repertoire profiling. Overall results and qualifications from the work: The apparently early recovery of alphabetaT-cell counts about two months after transplant reportedly depended on only several hundred rapidly expanded clones that came from non-depleted graft cells. In some patients, high TCRbeta diversity at day 60 was attributed to recipient T cells and intrathymic progenitors that had survived conditioning. Over subsequent months, a decline in hyperexpanded clone frequencies was noted, and after one year, T-cell counts and TCRbeta diversity were mostly ascribed to newly produced T cells.

Read against the paper, the sample's treatment or condition label means: allogeneic hematopoietic cell transplantation with graft depleted of TCRalphabeta T cells and CD19 B cells. The transplant recipients were children given TCRalphabeta/CD19-depleted allogeneic hematopoietic cell grafts. Receptor amplification or capture employed PCR. TCRdb names Illumina HiSeq 2500 as the instrument used. TCR libraries were prepared with molecular barcoding, using unique molecular identifiers to normalize TCRbeta repertoire quantification. TCRdb handled the public reads itself, with Q25 trimming in fastp and clone calling in MiXCR, and kept productive beta chains. When rows share a CDR3 protein, they turn into one entry using the most common DNA and genes. The sample data list 200,000 to 250,000 distinct CDR3 sequences, and more than 20% of these were observed just once. In total, the top ten clones hold roughly 2.6% of the sample.

Between the V and J ends, shortened by 0 bases and 2 bases respectively, the junction contains 18 bases. The CDR3 sequence holds 17 residues, the cysteine and phenylalanine included. Of all the DNA, just the CDR3 is kept, 51 bases in frame from base 1. In the germline V gene (reference sequence), CDR1 corresponds to DFQATT and CDR2 to SNEGSKA. At least ten counts were recorded for this clonotype. The clone's antigen remains unknown. Base qualities were left out, and no much larger clone turns up one base away. The V and J genes are TRBV20-1 and TRBJ2-3; the D gene is possibly TRBD2, with 6 bases matching. The sample consisted of PBMCs, taken before TCRalphabeta/CD19-depleted stem cell transplant. This TCR was sampled from a girl aged 2 to 9 with Fanconi anemia, due to receive a stem cell transplant. The CDR3 protein is CSARDPGKGRITDTQYF. At the DNA level, the sequence is TGCAGTGCTAGAGATCCTGGGAAGGGGAGGATCACAGATACGCAGTATTTT.